Shown below are 21 T cell receptor beta chains from a single sample sequenced in a study of graft-versus-host responses after intestinal transplantation. The protocol was immunoSEQ multiplex PCR, while the TCRdb copy is restricted to in-frame clones and leaves out a portion. This sample carries tens of thousands of clones, around 90% of them seen once, and the ten largest clones take less than 2%. Material: PBMCs, obtained 26 days after transplant. The receptors come from a human patient who received an intestinal transplant, so some T cells may come from the graft donor.

The J gene is TRBJ2-7, the V gene TRBV27; 14 positions agree with TRBD2. The CDR3 is 15 amino acids. Germline loops: CDR1 MNHEY, CDR2 SMNVEV (reference sequence). The V segment lost 6 bases and the J segment 2 bases; nucleotides outside the gene matches: 3. CDR3 DNA sequence: TGTGCCAGCAGCACGACTAGCGGGAGGGCCTACGAGCAGTACTTC. Its protein is CASSTTSGRAYEQYF.

The chain's CDR3 is CASSSEPGTNTGELFF. CDR3 DNA sequence: TGTGCCAGCAGCTCAGAACCAGGGACGAACACCGGGGAGCTGTTTTTT. This chain joins TRBV5-8 and TRBJ2-2, with D tentatively TRBD1 (5 bases). CDR1 is SGHTS, CDR2 YDEGEE, per germline. V was clipped by 3 bases and J by 0 bases, with 12 bases between them. There are 16 residues in the CDR3.

The chain recombines TRBV27 with TRBJ2-1; D is perhaps TRBD1 (6 bases). The length of the CDR3 is 15 residues. The germline gives CDR1 MNHEY, CDR2 SMNVEV (reference sequence). Trimming cost V 2 bases and J 6 bases, with 14 bases left between them. The CDR3 DNA reads TGTGCCAGCAGTTTAGTGGAGAGGGGGTCCAATGAGCAGTTCTTC. It encodes CASSLVERGSNEQFF.

Concerning this clone itself: Other DNA sequences of this sample code for an identical CDR3. The gene calls are TRBV6-4 and TRBJ2-3; 10 nucleotides agree with TRBD2. CDR1 and CDR2 from the germline V gene are MRHNA and SNTAGT. V dropped 2 bases and J dropped 4; count of bases not matched to a gene: 0. The CDR3 extends over 14 amino acids. The CDR3 region is CASSDSGGADTQYF. The DNA for the CDR3 is TGTGCCAGCAGTGACAGCGGGGGGGCAGATACGCAGTATTTT.

V and J are TRBV19 and TRBJ2-5; 8 positions match TRBD2. V gave up 7 bases and J gave up 2 bases; unmatched junction bases: 9. The CDR3 is made up of 15 amino acids. CDR1 and CDR2 (germline): LNHDA, SQIVND (reference sequence). The CDR3 loop reads CASTVGGGTQETQYF. The CDR3 DNA follows: TGTGCCAGTACGGTGGGCGGGGGGACTCAAGAGACCCAGTACTTC.

The chain has TRBV7-2 and TRBJ1-1; 7 positions match TRBD1. In germline, CDR1 is SGHTA, CDR2 FQGNSA. The CDR3 has 14 residues. With 5 bases clipped from V and 5 bases from J, the junction kept 8 bases outside the gene matches. For the CDR3, the DNA is TGTGCCAGCAGCCAGAGACAGGGTAGGACTGAAGCTTTCTTT. Encoded protein: CASSQRQGRTEAFF.

The genes are TRBV19 and TRBJ2-1; TRBD1 agrees at 7 bases. V was clipped by 4 bases and J by 12 bases; unmatched bases: 15. From germline, CDR1 is LNHDA and CDR2 SQIVND (reference sequence). The CDR3 extends over 15 amino acids. CDR3 loop: CASSTRDSPYLGQFF. The CDR3 DNA follows: TGTGCCAGTAGTACCCGGGACAGCCCTTACCTGGGGCAGTTCTTC. Combining the CDR3 with reference TRBV19 and TRBJ2-1 gives the whole variable domain DGGITQSPKYLFRKEGQNVTLSCEQNLNHDAMYWYRQDPGQGLRLIYYSQIVNDFQKGDIAEGYSVSREKKESFPLTVTSAQKNPTAFYLCASSTRDSPYLGQFFGPGTRLTVL.

This rearrangement joins TRBV4-2 to TRBJ2-3, with TRBD2 matching over 8 bases. CDR1 LGHNA and CDR2 YNFKEQ come from the germline V gene. V was clipped by 0 bases and J by 7 bases; unmatched bases: 9. The CDR3 spans 16 residues. In DNA form, the CDR3 reads TGTGCCAGCAGCCAAGATGAGAGCGGGGGCGTGAATACGCAGTATTTT. This sequence encodes CASSQDESGGVNTQYF.

The chain is built from TRBV5-1 and TRBJ2-7, with D unresolved. With 5 bases removed from V and 2 bases from J, the gap between germline ends came to 17 bases. The CDR3 sequence is 15 residues long. Germline lookup yields CDR1 SGHRS and CDR2 YFSETQ. The CDR3 is CASRFTDPRAYEQYV. The CDR3 DNA reads as TGCGCCAGCAGATTTACAGACCCCAGAGCCTACGAGCAGTACGTC.

This clone appeared a single time. The chain combines TRBV10-2 with TRBJ2-1; 10 bases agree with TRBD1. Germline CDR1 and CDR2: WSHSY and SAAADI. This CDR3 is 13 amino acids long. Losses at the gene ends were 6 bases for V and 9 bases for J; bases not matched to a gene: 5. CDR3 nucleotides: TGCGCCAGCAGGGGGACAGGGGAAGGTGAGCAGTTCTTC. It yields the protein CASRGTGEGEQFF.

The chain combines TRBV11-1 with TRBJ2-5, with TRBD2 identical over 13 bases. Germline lookup yields CDR1 SGHAT and CDR2 FQDESV (reference sequence). This CDR3 comprises 17 residues. Germline trimming cut 5 bases from V and 6 bases from J; bases unmatched to any gene: 12. The CDR3 reads CASSLGLAGDTFQTQYF. CDR3 nucleotide sequence: TGTGCCAGCAGCCTAGGACTAGCGGGGGATACCTTCCAGACCCAGTACTTC.

This clone has only one observation. This rearrangement joins TRBV4-1 to TRBJ2-5, with 10 nucleotides matching TRBD2. CDR3 length equals 14 residues. Trimming took 0 bases from V and 7 from J; bases not matched to a gene: 2. Germline CDR1 and CDR2: MGHRA and YSYEKL. The CDR3 region is CASSQDPSGGTQYF. The CDR3 region has the DNA TGCGCCAGCAGCCAAGATCCTAGCGGGGGGACCCAGTACTTC.

V usage is TRBV10-3 and J usage is TRBJ2-1; no clear D. The V gene lost 11 bases and the J gene lost 0 bases, with 14 bases spanning the gap. Germline-derived CDR1 and CDR2 are ENHRY and SYGVKD. CDR3 length: 14 residues. The CDR3 region is CASPPSSSYNEQFF. CDR3 in DNA: TGTGCCTCCCCGCCTTCTAGCTCCTACAATGAGCAGTTCTTC.

The CDR3 loop is CASTLRTSGRNEQFF. CDR3 sequence (DNA): TGTGCCAGCACCCTCAGGACTAGCGGGAGGAATGAGCAGTTCTTC. The chain is built from TRBV6-5 and TRBJ2-1; 14 bases agree with TRBD2. J gave up 7 bases and V 7 bases, and 6 bases lay outside the gene matches. CDR1 is MNHEY and CDR2 is SVGAGI in the germline V gene. This CDR3 spans 15 amino acids.

The chain employs TRBV19 and TRBJ1-2; 11 nucleotides agree with TRBD1. J lost 4 bases, V lost 3 bases, and 4 bases had no gene match. The CDR3 covers 15 residues. Germline-derived CDR1 and CDR2 are LNHDA and SQIVND (reference sequence). Here the CDR3 reads CASSMDRGQRYGYTF. CDR3 in DNA: TGTGCCAGTAGTATGGACAGGGGGCAACGCTATGGCTACACCTTC.

V and J are TRBV15 and TRBJ1-2; D perhaps matches TRBD1 (6 bases). The CDR3 runs to 15 residues. Per germline, CDR1 LNHNV and CDR2 YYDKDF (reference sequence). Trimming cost V 8 bases and J 0 bases, with 16 bases left between them. CDR3 nucleotide sequence: TGTGCCACCTCACCCGGGGACACCACTAACTATGGCTACACCTTC. It specifies CATSPGDTTNYGYTF.

This chain uses TRBV9 with TRBJ2-3; D gene uncertain. The length of the CDR3 is 15 residues. The germline gives CDR1 SGDLS, CDR2 YYNGEE. V gave up 3 bases and J gave up 0 bases, with 11 bases separating them. The CDR3 spells CASSGADFSTDTQYF. CDR3 nucleotide sequence: TGTGCCAGCAGCGGTGCCGACTTTAGCACAGATACGCAGTATTTT.

The V gene is TRBV2, the J gene TRBJ2-5, with unresolved D. This CDR3 is 13 amino acids long. Germline V CDR1 and CDR2: SNHLY, FYNNEI. V was trimmed by 2 bases and J by 3 bases, leaving 7 bases between them. The CDR3 sequence is CASSEWAEETQYF. The CDR3 DNA follows: TGTGCCAGCAGTGAATGGGCAGAAGAGACCCAGTACTTC.

This chain connects TRBV29-1 to TRBJ2-7; TRBD1 matches at 9 bases. Germline assignment: CDR1 SQVTM and CDR2 ANQGSEA. After removal of 4 bases from V and 3 bases from J, the junction contained 1 base not matched to a gene. This CDR3 spans 12 amino acids. The CDR3 coding sequence is TGCAGCGTTGTGGGACAGGGCTACGAGCAGTACTTC. Protein: CSVVGQGYEQYF.

The CDR3 spells CASSLVGGGTYEQYF. CDR3 DNA sequence: TGTGCCAGCAGCTTAGTGGGAGGGGGGACCTACGAGCAGTACTTC. The chain uses TRBV7-9 and TRBJ2-7; D may be TRBD2 (7 bases). The germline V gene has CDR1 SEHNR and CDR2 FQNEAQ (reference sequence). The germline V and J ends were trimmed by 1 base and 2 bases, with 12 bases remaining between them. The CDR3 is made up of 15 amino acids.

The chain employs TRBV6-6 and TRBJ1-3; D is unresolved. Germline V gives CDR1 MNHNY, CDR2 SVGAGI (reference sequence). This CDR3 is 14 amino acids long. With 6 bases removed from V and 0 bases from J, the gap between germline ends came to 9 bases. The CDR3 loop is CASSAGHSGNTIYF. In DNA form, the CDR3 reads TGTGCCAGCAGCGCGGGTCACTCTGGAAACACCATATATTTT.